This TCR beta chain was retrieved from a study of T cells expressing NK-cell markers. TCRdb reprocessed the 5' RACE reads and reports one entry per CDR3 protein, with no DNA. The specimen's table records 200,000 to 300,000 distinct CDR3 sequences. This CDR3 contains 16 residues. The germline V gene has CDR1 MNHEY and CDR2 SVGAGI. This chain links TRBV6-5 with TRBJ2-3; TCRdb proposes TRBD2, but this gene call is untestable without DNA. Sequenced material: blood T cells: a sorted CD56 or NKG2C T cell subset, CD4+ or CD8+ T cells, or bulk PBMC T cells (not recorded which). The clonotype originates from a man aged 18 to 30 in good health. The CDR3 sequence is CASSSISGASTDTQYF.